This T cell receptor (beta chain) appears in the sequencing data of a study of OX40 agonist ivuxolimab in advanced cancers. Study-wide context: The dose-escalation group included hepatocellular carcinoma, melanoma, renal cell carcinoma and head and neck cancer. From roughly 23 to 85 years was the age range, with a mean of about 54 years, and nearly 85% were male.

Sequencing was performed with immunoSEQ multiplex PCR; in TCRdb, only in-frame clones are kept and a portion is missing. The sample carries some 50,000 clones, approximately 90% recorded once. This CDR3 has 12 residues. V was pared by 7 bases and J by 2 bases, with 1 base of the junction left unmatched. Germline V gives CDR1 SQVTM, CDR2 ANQGSEA. This TCR derives from an adult with an advanced solid tumor such as melanoma, head and neck, liver or kidney cancer. The chain joins TRBV29-1 to TRBJ1-1, with 10 bases lining up with TRBD1. The sequenced sample was CD4+ or CD8+ T cells sorted from blood, obtained in a trial of the OX40 agonist ivuxolimab. Here the CDR3 DNA reads TGCAGCGGGGACAGGGGCAACACTGAAGCTTTCTTT. Its protein is CSGDRGNTEAFF.